This T cell receptor (beta chain) came from a study of a mutant IDH1 vaccine in newly diagnosed glioma. This clone was seen a handful of times. Profiled with immunoSEQ multiplex PCR; TCRdb holds only in-frame clones, not every one. The sample has just under 95,000 clones, about 80% seen once. Time point reported: baseline, week 1 (first vaccination visit). Sample treatment: pre-vaccination baseline after standard-of-care therapy. The astrocytomas were IDH1-mutant, ATRX-negative, and WHO grade 3 or 4. Trimming at V came to 3 bases and at J to 3 bases, leaving 5 bases not matched to a gene. There are 14 residues in the CDR3. Germline V gene data show CDR1 as GTSNPN and CDR2 as SVGIG (reference sequence).

J is TRBJ2-5 and V is TRBV30; 9 nucleotides line up with TRBD2. The clonotype comes from a man aged 35-49 years with glioma. This sample comprised PBMCs, obtained from a glioma patient treated with radiotherapy, temozolomide or both. CDR3 sequence: CAWSRLAGEETQYF. The CDR3 DNA sequence: TGTGCCTGGAGCCGATTAGCGGGGGAAGAGACCCAGTACTTC.